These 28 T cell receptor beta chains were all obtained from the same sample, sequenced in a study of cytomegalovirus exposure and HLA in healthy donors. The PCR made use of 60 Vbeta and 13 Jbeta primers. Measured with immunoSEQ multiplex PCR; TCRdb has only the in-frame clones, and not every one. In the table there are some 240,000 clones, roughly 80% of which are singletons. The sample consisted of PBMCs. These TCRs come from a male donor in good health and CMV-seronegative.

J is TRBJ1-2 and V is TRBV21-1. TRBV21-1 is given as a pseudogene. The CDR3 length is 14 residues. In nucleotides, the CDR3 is TGTGCCAGCAGCAAAGTCGTGGGGGGAGATGGCTACACCTTC. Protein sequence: CASSKVVGGDGYTF.

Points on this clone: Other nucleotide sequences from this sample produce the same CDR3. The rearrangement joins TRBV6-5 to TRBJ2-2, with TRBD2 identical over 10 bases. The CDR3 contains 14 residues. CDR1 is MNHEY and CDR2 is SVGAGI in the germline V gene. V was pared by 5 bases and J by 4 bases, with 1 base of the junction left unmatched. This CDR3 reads CASSGLAATGELFF. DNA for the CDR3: TGTGCCAGCAGTGGACTAGCGGCCACCGGGGAGCTGTTTTTT.

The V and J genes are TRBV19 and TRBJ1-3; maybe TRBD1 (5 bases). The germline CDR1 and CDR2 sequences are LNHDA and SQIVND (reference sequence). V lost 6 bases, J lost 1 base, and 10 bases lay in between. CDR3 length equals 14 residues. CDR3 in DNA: TGTGCCAGTAGCATCGACAGATCTGGAAACACCATATATTTT. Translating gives CASSIDRSGNTIYF.

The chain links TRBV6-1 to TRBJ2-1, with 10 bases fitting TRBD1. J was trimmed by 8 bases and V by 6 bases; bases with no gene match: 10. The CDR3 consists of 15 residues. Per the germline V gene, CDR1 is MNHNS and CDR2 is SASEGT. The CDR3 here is CASSPDRGRRDEQFF. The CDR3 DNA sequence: TGTGCCAGCAGCCCCGACAGGGGGCGACGCGATGAGCAGTTCTTC.

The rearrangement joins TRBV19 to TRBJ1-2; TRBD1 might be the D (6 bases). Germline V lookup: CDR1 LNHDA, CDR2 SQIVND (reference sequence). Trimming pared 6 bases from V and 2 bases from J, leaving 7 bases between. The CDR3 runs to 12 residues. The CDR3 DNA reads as TGTGCCAGTAGAGACAGGAACTATGGCTACACCTTC. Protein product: CASRDRNYGYTF.

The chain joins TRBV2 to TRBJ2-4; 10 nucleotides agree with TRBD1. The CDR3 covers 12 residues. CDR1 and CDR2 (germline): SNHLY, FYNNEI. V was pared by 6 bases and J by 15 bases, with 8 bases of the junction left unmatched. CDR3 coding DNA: TGTGCCAGCAGGGGGGACAGGGGAGCGGGGTACTTC. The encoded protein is CASRGDRGAGYF.

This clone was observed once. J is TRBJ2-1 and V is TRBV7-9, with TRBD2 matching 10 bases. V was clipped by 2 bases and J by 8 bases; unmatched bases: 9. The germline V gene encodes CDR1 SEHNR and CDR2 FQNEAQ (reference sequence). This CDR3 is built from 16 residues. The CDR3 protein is CASSLSQLLAGDEQFF. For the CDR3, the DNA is TGTGCCAGCAGCTTAAGTCAGCTCCTAGCGGGAGATGAGCAGTTCTTC.

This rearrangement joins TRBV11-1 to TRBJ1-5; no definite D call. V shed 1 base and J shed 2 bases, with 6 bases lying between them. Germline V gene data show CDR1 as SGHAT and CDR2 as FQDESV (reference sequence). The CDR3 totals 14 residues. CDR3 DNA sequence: TGTGCCAGCAGCTTAGTGGCTCGCAATCAGCCCCAGCATTTT. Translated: CASSLVARNQPQHF.

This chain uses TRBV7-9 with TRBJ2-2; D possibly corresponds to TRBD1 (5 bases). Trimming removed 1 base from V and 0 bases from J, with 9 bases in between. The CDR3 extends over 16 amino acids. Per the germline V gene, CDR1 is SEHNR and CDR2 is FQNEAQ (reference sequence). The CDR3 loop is CASSLGAGTNTGELFF. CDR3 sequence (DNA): TGTGCCAGCAGCTTAGGGGCAGGGACGAACACCGGGGAGCTGTTTTTT.

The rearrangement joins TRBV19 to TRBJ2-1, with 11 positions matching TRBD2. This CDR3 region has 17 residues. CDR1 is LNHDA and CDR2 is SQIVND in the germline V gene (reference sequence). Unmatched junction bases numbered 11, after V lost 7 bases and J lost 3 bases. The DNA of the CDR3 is TGTGCCAGTACTGGCTCTAGCGGGAGGCTCCACTACAATGAGCAGTTCTTC. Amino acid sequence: CASTGSSGRLHYNEQFF.

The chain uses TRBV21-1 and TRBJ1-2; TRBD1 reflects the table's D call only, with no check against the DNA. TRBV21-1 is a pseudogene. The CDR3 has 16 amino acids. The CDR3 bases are TGTGCCAGCAGCAAATTTTCGCCAGGGTTCGTCTATGGCTACACCTTC. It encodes CASSKFSPGFVYGYTF.

For the CDR3, the DNA is TGTGCCAGCAGTGTGGGGCCGGACATGGGGCCCTACAATGAGCAGTTCTTC. Its protein product is CASSVGPDMGPYNEQFF. The chain is built from TRBV2 and TRBJ2-1; tentative D call: TRBD1 (5 bases). This CDR3 spans 17 amino acids. V dropped 4 bases and J dropped 2 bases, with 18 bases sitting between them. Germline V gene sequence: CDR1 SNHLY, CDR2 FYNNEI. Based on the CDR3 plus reference TRBV2 and TRBJ2-1, the full variable domain is EPEVTQTPSHQVTQMGQEVILRCVPISNHLYFYWYRQILGQKVEFLVSFYNNEISEKSEIFDDQFSVERPDGSNFTLKIRSTKLEDSAMYFCASSVGPDMGPYNEQFFGPGTRLTVL.

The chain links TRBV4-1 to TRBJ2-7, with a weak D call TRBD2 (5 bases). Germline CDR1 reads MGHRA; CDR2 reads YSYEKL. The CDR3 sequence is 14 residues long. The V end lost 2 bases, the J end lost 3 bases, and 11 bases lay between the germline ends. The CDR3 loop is CASSQRAGLYEQYF. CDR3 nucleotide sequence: TGCGCCAGCAGCCAAAGGGCGGGTCTCTACGAGCAGTACTTC.

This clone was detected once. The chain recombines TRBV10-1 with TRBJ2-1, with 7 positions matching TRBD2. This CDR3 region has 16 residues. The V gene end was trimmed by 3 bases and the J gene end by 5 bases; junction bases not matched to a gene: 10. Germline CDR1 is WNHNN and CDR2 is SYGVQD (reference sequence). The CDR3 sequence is CASSDPSTSANNEQFF. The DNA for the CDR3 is TGCGCCAGCAGTGACCCGAGCACTAGCGCGAACAATGAGCAGTTCTTC.

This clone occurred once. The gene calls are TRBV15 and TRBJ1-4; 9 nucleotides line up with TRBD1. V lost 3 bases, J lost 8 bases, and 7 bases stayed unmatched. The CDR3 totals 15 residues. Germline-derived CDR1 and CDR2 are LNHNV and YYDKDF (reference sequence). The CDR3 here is CATSRHRGPGEKLFF. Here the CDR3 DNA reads TGTGCCACCAGCAGGCACAGGGGGCCGGGGGAAAAACTGTTTTTT.

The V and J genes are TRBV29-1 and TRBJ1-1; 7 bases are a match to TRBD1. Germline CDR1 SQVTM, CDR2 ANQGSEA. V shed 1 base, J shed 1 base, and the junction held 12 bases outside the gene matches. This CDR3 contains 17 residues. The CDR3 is CSVEGGQTGPSNTEAFF. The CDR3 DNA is TGCAGCGTTGAAGGGGGACAGACAGGTCCTTCGAACACTGAAGCTTTCTTT.

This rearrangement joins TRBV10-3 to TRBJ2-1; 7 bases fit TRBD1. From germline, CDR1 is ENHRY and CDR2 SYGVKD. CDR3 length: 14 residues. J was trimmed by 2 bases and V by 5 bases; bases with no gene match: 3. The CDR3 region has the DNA TGTGCCATCAGTCAACAGGGGACCTACAATGAGCAGTTCTTC. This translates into CAISQQGTYNEQFF.

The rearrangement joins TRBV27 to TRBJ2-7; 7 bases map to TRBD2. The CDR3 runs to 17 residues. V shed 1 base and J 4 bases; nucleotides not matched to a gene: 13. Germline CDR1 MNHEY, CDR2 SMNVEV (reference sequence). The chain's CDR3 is CASSLLYGGDYRYEQYF. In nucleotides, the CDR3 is TGTGCCAGCAGTTTATTGTACGGTGGGGACTACCGATACGAGCAGTACTTC.

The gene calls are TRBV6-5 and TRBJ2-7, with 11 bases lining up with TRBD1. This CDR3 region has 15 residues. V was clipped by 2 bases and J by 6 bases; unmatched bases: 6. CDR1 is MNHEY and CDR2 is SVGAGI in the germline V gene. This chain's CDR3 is CASSYTRTGGSEQYF. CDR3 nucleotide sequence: TGTGCCAGCAGTTACACGCGGACAGGGGGCAGCGAGCAGTACTTC.

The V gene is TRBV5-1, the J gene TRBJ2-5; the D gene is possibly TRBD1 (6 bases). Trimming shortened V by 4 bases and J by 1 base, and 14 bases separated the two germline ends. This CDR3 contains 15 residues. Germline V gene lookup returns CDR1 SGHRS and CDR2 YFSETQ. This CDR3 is CASSGRGSTQETQYF. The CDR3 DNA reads TGCGCCAGCAGCGGCAGGGGTTCGACCCAAGAGACCCAGTACTTC.

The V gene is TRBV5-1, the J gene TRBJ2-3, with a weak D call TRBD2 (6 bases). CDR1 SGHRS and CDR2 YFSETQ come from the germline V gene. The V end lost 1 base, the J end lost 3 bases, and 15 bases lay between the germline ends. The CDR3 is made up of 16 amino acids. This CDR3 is CASSLLLGGRTDTQYF. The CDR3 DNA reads TGCGCCAGCAGCTTGTTATTGGGGGGACGAACAGATACGCAGTATTTT.

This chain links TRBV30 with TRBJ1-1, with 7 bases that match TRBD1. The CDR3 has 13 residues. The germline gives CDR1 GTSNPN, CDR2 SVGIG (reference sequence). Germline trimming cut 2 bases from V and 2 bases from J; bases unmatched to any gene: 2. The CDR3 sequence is CAWSQGGNTEAFF. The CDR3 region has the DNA TGTGCCTGGAGTCAGGGGGGCAACACTGAAGCTTTCTTT.

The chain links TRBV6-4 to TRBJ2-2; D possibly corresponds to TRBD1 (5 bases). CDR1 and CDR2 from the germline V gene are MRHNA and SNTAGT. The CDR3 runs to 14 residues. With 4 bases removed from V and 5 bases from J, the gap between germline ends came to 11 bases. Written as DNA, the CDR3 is TGTGCCAGCAGTGGCCAGGGTAGAACCGGGGAGCTGTTTTTT. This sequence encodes CASSGQGRTGELFF.

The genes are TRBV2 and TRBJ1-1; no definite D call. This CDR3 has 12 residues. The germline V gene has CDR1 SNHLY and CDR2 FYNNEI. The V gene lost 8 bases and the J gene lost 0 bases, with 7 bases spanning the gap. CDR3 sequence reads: CASRGMNTEAFF. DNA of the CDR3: TGTGCCAGCCGGGGTATGAACACTGAAGCTTTCTTT.

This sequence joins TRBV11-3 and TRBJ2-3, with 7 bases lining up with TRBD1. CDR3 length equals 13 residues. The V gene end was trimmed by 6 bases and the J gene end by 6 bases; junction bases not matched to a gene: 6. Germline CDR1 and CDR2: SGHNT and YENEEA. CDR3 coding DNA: TGTGCCAGCAGTTACAGGGGCGCCGATACGCAGTATTTT. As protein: CASSYRGADTQYF.

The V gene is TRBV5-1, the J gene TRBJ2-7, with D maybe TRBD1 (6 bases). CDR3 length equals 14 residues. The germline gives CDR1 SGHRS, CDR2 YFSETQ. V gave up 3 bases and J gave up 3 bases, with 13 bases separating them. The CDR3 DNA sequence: TGCGCCAGCAGCTGGGGGACAAATATCTACGAGCAGTACTTC. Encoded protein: CASSWGTNIYEQYF.

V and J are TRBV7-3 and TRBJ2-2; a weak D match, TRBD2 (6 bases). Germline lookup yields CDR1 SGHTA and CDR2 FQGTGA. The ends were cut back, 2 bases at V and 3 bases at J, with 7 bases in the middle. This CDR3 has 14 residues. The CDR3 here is CASSLGDYTGELFF. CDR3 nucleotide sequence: TGTGCCAGCAGCTTAGGGGACTACACCGGGGAGCTGTTTTTT.

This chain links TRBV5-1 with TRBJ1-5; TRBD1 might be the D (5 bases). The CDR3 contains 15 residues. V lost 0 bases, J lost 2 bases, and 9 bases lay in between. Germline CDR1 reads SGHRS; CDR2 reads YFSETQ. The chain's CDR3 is CASSLVGEGNQPQHF. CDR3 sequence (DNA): TGCGCCAGCAGCTTGGTGGGGGAGGGCAATCAGCCCCAGCATTTT.